The clone carrying this T cell receptor beta chain has at least ten counts. Antigen unknown. This entry comes from a study of T cells in Graves' hyperthyroidism and ophthalmopathy. The TCR beta CDR3 regions underwent amplification using RNA transcripts as the source. In the first-round RT-PCR of the TCR CDR3, the HTBI primer set was used. TCRdb re-called the multiplex PCR reads with MiXCR, one entry per CDR3 protein. The sample shows some 490,000 distinct CDR3 sequences, about 16% of them seen only once. The CDR3 is made up of 17 amino acids. V was clipped by 7 bases and J by 6 bases, with 29 bases between them. The germline V gene has CDR1 SGHDT and CDR2 YYEEEE. Individuals with ophthalmopathy presented a Clinical Activity Score of at least 3, a NOSPECS grade of at least 4 and a duration under 3 months. Each diagnosis was grounded in clinical symptoms, serum thyroxine and TRAb, thyroid ultrasound, and orbital computed tomography.

Study results and caveats: Also found in blood were most expanded thyroid clonotypes above 0.001. From stable hyperthyroidism, ophthalmopathy was set apart by a 13 V-J model.

The J gene is TRBJ2-7, the V gene TRBV5-6; TRBD1 or TRBD2 may be the D gene (6 bases each). The receptor was derived from a woman aged 25 to 45 with Graves' ophthalmopathy. The sequenced sample was blood. CDR3 amino acids: CASVLKPRGAGAPEQYF. The CDR3 bases are TGTGCCAGCGTACTAAAACCGAGGGGGGCAGGGGCTCCCGAGCAGTACTTC.